The clone carrying this T cell receptor beta chain was seen a handful of times. The antigen is not known. CDR3 length equals 15 residues. V was trimmed by 6 bases and J by 5 bases, leaving 19 bases between them. Germline CDR1 MNHEY, CDR2 SVGEGT. The data were taken from a study of molecular identifiers for immune sequencing clone quantification. General observations from the study: Molecules of identical TCR sharing a barcode could underestimate highly expanded clone sizes.

TCRdb called the PCR reads again in MiXCR, with one record for every CDR3 protein. Among some 680,000 distinct CDR3 sequences listed, 25% were seen once. Naive CD8 libraries were made from approximately 20,000 to 1,000,000 sorted cells, and they used 10%, 30% or 50% RNA. Sorting isolated naive CD8 T cells as CD8+CD4-CCR7+CD45RA+ events. The receptor was derived from a human donor in good health. Some libraries in this study had Jurkat cell RNA spiked in. The sequenced sample consisted of naive CD8+ T cells from blood, with Jurkat cell RNA spiked in. Specified subset: FACS-sorted CD8+CD4-CCR7+CD45RA+ naive T cells. The chain carries TRBV6-2 or TRBV6-3 and TRBJ2-5, with D maybe TRBD2 (5 bases). The CDR3 region has the DNA TGTGCCAGCAGCGAAACGGGGTCCGGACGGGAGACCCAGTACTTC. It yields the protein CASSETGSGRETQYF.